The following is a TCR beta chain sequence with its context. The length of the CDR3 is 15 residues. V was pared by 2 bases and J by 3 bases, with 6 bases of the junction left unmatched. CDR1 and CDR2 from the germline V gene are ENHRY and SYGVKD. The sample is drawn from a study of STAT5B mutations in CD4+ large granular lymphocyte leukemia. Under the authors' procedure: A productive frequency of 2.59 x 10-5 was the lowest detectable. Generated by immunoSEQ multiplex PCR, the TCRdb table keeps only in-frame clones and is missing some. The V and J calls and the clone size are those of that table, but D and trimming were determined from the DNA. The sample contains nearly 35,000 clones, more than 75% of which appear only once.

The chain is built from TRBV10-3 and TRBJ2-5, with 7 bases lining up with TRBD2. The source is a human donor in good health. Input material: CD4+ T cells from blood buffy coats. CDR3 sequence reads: CAISEDPSGKETQYF. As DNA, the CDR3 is TGTGCCATCAGTGAGGATCCTAGCGGAAAAGAGACCCAGTACTTC.